The clone carrying this T cell receptor (beta chain) was found a few times. Original methodology: Amplification of reference gene primers was used by the study to estimate nucleated cell counts. Profiling relied on immunoSEQ multiplex PCR, and the TCRdb table lists in-frame clones only, not all of them. That table furnishes V, J and clone size, whereas the DNA furnished D and trimming. Among about 120,000 clones listed, about three quarters were seen once. With 1 base clipped from V and 3 bases from J, the junction kept 1 base outside the gene matches. This CDR3 region has 15 residues. The germline V gene has CDR1 SGHTA and CDR2 FQGNSA. The data originate from a study of blood T cell repertoires in COVID-19. About the study: Researchers got acute and convalescent COVID-19 samples from the United States, Italy and Spain. PBMCs, B-cell-depleted T cells, or T cells provided the cDNA or gDNA that made up the material.

Sample: peripheral blood. The J gene is TRBJ2-2, the V gene TRBV7-2; 8 bases fit TRBD2. This TCR derives from a human donor with acute or convalescent COVID-19. The donor label of this sample is uncertain. Here the CDR3 reads CASSLELADTGELFF. The DNA for the CDR3 is TGTGCCAGCAGCTTAGAACTAGCGGACACCGGGGAGCTGTTTTTT. Supplemented by reference TRBV7-2 and TRBJ2-2, the full variable domain reads GAGVSQSPSNKVTEKGKDVELRCDPISGHTALYWYRQSLGQGLEFLIYFQGNSAPDKSGLPSDRFSAERTGGSVSTLTIQRTQQEDSAVYLCASSLELADTGELFFGEGSRLTVL.